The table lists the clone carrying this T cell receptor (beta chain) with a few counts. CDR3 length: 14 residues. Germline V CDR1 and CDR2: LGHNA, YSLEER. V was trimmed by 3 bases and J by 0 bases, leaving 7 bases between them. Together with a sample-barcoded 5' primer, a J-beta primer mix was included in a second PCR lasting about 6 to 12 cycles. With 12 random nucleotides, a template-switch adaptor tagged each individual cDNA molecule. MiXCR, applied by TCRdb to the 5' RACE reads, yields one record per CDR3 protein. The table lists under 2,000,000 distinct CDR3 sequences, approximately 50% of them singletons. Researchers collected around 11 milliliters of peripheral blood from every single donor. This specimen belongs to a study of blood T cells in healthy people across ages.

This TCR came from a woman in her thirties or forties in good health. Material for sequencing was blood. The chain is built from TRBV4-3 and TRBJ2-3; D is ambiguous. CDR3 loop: CASSHRVSTDTQYF. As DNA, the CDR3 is TGCGCCAGCAGCCACCGGGTTAGCACAGATACGCAGTATTTT.